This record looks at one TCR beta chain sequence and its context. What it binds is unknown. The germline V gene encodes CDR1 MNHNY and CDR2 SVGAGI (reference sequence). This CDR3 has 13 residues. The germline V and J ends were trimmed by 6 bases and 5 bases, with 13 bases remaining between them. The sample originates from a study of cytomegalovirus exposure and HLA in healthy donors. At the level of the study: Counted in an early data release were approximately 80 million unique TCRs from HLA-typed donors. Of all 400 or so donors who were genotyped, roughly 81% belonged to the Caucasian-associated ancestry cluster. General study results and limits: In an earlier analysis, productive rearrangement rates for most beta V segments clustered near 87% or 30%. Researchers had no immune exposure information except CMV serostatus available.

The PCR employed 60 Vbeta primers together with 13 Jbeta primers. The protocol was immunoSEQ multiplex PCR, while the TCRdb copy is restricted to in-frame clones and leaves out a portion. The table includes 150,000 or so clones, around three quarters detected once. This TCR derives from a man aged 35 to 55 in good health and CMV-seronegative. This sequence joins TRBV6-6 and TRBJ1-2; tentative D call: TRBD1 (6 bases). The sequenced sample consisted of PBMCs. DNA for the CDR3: TGTGCCAGCAGGTTCGACAGGAATTATGGCTACACCTTC. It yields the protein CASRFDRNYGYTF.